This T cell receptor beta chain was sequenced during a study of PD-L1 blockade in urothelial cancer. Study details: Patients commenced atezolizumab at some point between 2014 and 2015, and it was given at 1,200 mg intravenously every 3 weeks. Analyzed time points were 3 weeks (second dose) and 6 weeks after therapy began.

The protocol was immunoSEQ multiplex PCR, while the TCRdb copy is restricted to in-frame clones and leaves out a portion. Of more than 80,000 clones detected, about 81% appear once; the ten largest clones hold 8% to 10%. General study findings and limits: Pretreatment clonality of the blood TCR repertoire below the median was predictive of superior survival.

This clone was picked up a small number of times. Its antigen is as yet unknown. The J segment lost 3 bases and the V segment lost 5 bases, leaving 5 bases of the junction unmatched. The germline V gene has CDR1 SGHVS and CDR2 FQNEAQ. The CDR3 length is 15 residues. The rearrangement uses TRBV7-8 and TRBJ2-1; 9 bases are shared with TRBD1. Sequencing was performed on PBMCs, taken around atezolizumab (anti-PD-L1) treatment. The sequence came from a man aged 65-85 years with urothelial cancer. CDR3 bases: TGTGCCAGCAGCCGCCGGGACAGGGACTACAATGAGCAGTTCTTC. Protein: CASSRRDRDYNEQFF.